A selection of T cell receptor beta chains follows, all from one sample in a study of blood T cell repertoires in COVID-19. Produced via immunoSEQ multiplex PCR; TCRdb's table is partial and in-frame only. The sample comprises about 60,000 clones, about 80% of which are singletons, and roughly 3.2% rests with the top ten. The sample taken for sequencing was peripheral blood. The origin of the receptors is a man aged 60 to 69 with acute or convalescent COVID-19. The CDR3 runs from the conserved cysteine through the conserved F or W. The D gene is left open where the match is weak. The listing skips clone size in some rows; elsewhere it reads once, few, many or a size class.

>once|-|TRBJ1-2|11|TRBV5-6
CASSYGKGYTF
TGTGCCAGCAGCTACGGGAAGGGCTACACCTTC
>-|-|TRBJ2-1|15|TRBV24-1
CATSDLRGAGNEQFF
TGTGCCACCAGTGATTTGCGGGGGGCTGGCAATGAGCAGTTCTTC
>-|TRBD2|TRBJ2-3|18|TRBV30
CAWSIPRLAGGSTDTQYF
TGTGCCTGGAGTATACCGAGACTAGCGGGGGGTAGCACAGATACGCAGTATTTT
>-|TRBD1|TRBJ1-2|14|TRBV7-3
CASSAGTGGYGYTF
TGTGCCAGCAGCGCCGGGACAGGGGGATATGGCTACACCTTC
>-|TRBD2|TRBJ2-5|15|TRBV7-2
CASSVRTSGVKTQYF
TGTGCCAGCAGCGTCAGGACTAGCGGGGTAAAGACCCAGTACTTC
>once|TRBD1|TRBJ1-2|15|TRBV2
CASSEALGQGDGYTF
TGTGCCAGCAGTGAAGCGCTAGGACAGGGGGATGGCTACACCTTC
>-|TRBD1|TRBJ1-2|15|TRBV5-1
CASSPGTGTSYGYTF
TGCGCCAGCAGCCCTGGGACAGGGACTAGTTATGGCTACACCTTC
>-|TRBD1|TRBJ1-2|13|TRBV5-8
CASRGGRSYGYTF
TGTGCCAGCAGAGGGGGCCGGAGCTATGGCTACACCTTC
>-|TRBD1|TRBJ1-2|17|TRBV30
CAWSPNTLQGAFAGYTF
TGTGCCTGGAGCCCAAATACGTTACAGGGGGCATTCGCTGGCTACACCTTC
>once|TRBD2|TRBJ2-1|14|TRBV6-5
CASSYPSSGGRQFF
TGTGCCAGCAGTTACCCTTCTAGCGGGGGGAGGCAGTTCTTC
>-|-|TRBJ1-4|18|TRBV11-2
CASSPSGGDAGSSEGLFF
TGTGCCAGCAGCCCTAGCGGGGGGGACGCCGGTTCGAGTGAAGGACTGTTTTTT
>-|-|TRBJ1-1|16|TRBV3-1/TRBV3-2
CASSQDRGGPGTEAFF
TGTGCCAGCAGCCAAGATCGGGGGGGGCCGGGCACTGAAGCTTTCTTT
>-|TRBD2|TRBJ2-3|14|TRBV5-1
CASSDWGGTDTQYF
TGCGCCAGCTCCGACTGGGGGGGGACAGATACGCAGTATTTT
>-|TRBD1|TRBJ1-4|15|TRBV5-8
CASSPTGLNNEKLFF
TGTGCCAGCAGCCCGACAGGGCTTAATAATGAAAAACTGTTTTTT
>-|TRBD1|TRBJ1-5|15|TRBV25-1
CASSGQGEVNQPQHF
TGTGCCAGCAGCGGACAGGGGGAGGTTAATCAGCCCCAGCATTTT
>-|TRBD1|TRBJ1-2|15|TRBV2
CASLPGQGSNYGYTF
TGTGCCAGCTTACCGGGACAGGGGTCTAACTATGGCTACACCTTC
>-|-|TRBJ1-1|15|TRBV4-1
CASSQGLTLNTEAFF
TGCGCCAGCAGCCAGGGACTGACTTTGAACACTGAAGCTTTCTTT
>-|-|TRBJ1-1|13|TRBV14
CASSLLRGTEAFF
TGTGCCAGCAGCCTTCTCAGGGGCACTGAAGCTTTCTTT
>-|-|TRBJ1-1|11|TRBV29-1
CSVAVWTEAFF
TGCAGCGTTGCAGTATGGACTGAAGCTTTCTTT
>-|TRBD2|TRBJ2-7|14|TRBV29-1
CSVGGTSGEYEQYF
TGCAGCGTGGGGGGGACTAGTGGTGAGTACGAGCAGTACTTC
>-|-|TRBJ1-6|15|TRBV2
CASSFGRQSNSPLHF
TGTGCCAGCAGTTTTGGGCGACAGAGTAATTCACCCCTCCACTTT
>-|-|TRBJ1-1|11|TRBV2
CASSGDTEAFF
TGTGCCAGCTCGGGTGACACTGAAGCTTTCTTT